Presented here are 15 T cell receptor beta chains from one specimen sequenced in a study of cytomegalovirus exposure and HLA in healthy donors. Both 60 Vbeta primers and 13 Jbeta primers went into the PCR. Profiled with immunoSEQ multiplex PCR; TCRdb holds only in-frame clones, not every one. The data contain about 260,000 clones, 65% to 85% of them seen just once; the ten biggest clones take up about 2.1%. The sample taken for sequencing was PBMCs. Every receptor here comes from a female donor in good health and CMV-seronegative.

This clone was seen only a few times. The chain recombines TRBV6-1 with TRBJ2-3; D is perhaps TRBD2 (7 bases). The CDR3 sequence is 15 residues long. Germline-derived CDR1 and CDR2 are MNHNS and SASEGT. V gave up 6 bases and J gave up 1 base, with 14 bases separating them. CDR3 residues: CASRGGRAGTDTQYF. The CDR3 region has the DNA TGTGCCAGCAGAGGGGGGAGGGCCGGCACAGATACGCAGTATTTT.

V usage is TRBV5-4 and J usage is TRBJ2-7; 11 nucleotides agree with TRBD1. J gave up 6 bases and V 3 bases, and 8 bases lay outside the gene matches. The CDR3 is 15 residues long. From germline, CDR1 is SGHNT and CDR2 YYREEE (reference sequence). CDR3 nucleotides: TGTGCCAGCAGCTCACATTTGGACAGGGGGCGCGAGCAGTACTTC. As protein: CASSSHLDRGREQYF.

This sequence joins TRBV5-4 and TRBJ2-5; 10 nucleotides agree with TRBD1. The CDR3 has 17 residues. V trimming: 5 bases; J trimming: 5 bases; junction bases outside the gene matches: 15. Germline loops: CDR1 SGHNT, CDR2 YYREEE (reference sequence). The CDR3 DNA reads TGTGCCAGCAGAAGAAGGGGAGGGACAGGGGATGGGGAGACCCAGTACTTC. Protein sequence: CASRRRGGTGDGETQYF.

This chain uses TRBV11-2 with TRBJ2-7, with 7 nucleotides matching TRBD1. Looked up from germline, CDR1 is SGHAT and CDR2 is FQNNGV. V shed 0 bases and J 3 bases; nucleotides not matched to a gene: 5. The CDR3 consists of 15 residues. For the CDR3, the DNA is TGTGCCAGCAGCTTAGATTGGACAGGAGACTACGAGCAGTACTTC. Its translation: CASSLDWTGDYEQYF.

This chain connects TRBV28 to TRBJ1-3; 8 bases map to TRBD1. The ends lost 7 bases at V and 4 bases at J; junction bases unmatched: 6. CDR1 and CDR2 from the germline V gene are MDHEN and SYDVKM. This CDR3 has 14 residues. In DNA form, the CDR3 reads TGTGCCAGCACCTCGACAGGGGCAGGAAACACCATATATTTT. This gives the protein CASTSTGAGNTIYF.

The rearrangement joins TRBV6-6 to TRBJ1-1, with 7 bases that match TRBD1. Germline assignment: CDR1 MNHNY and CDR2 SVGAGI (reference sequence). This CDR3 comprises 12 residues. Trimming took 6 bases from V and 11 from J; bases not matched to a gene: 9. The CDR3 nucleotides are TGTGCCAGCAGACTACTACAGGGGCGGGCTTTCTTT. The encoded protein is CASRLLQGRAFF.

The chain links TRBV6-5 to TRBJ1-1; 11 positions agree with TRBD1. Germline-derived CDR1 and CDR2 are MNHEY and SVGAGI. J gave up 6 bases and V 6 bases, and 3 bases lay outside the gene matches. The CDR3 is 13 residues long. The CDR3 loop reads CASRDRGPAEAFF. The CDR3 nucleotides are TGTGCCAGCAGGGACAGGGGGCCAGCTGAAGCTTTCTTT.

The J gene is TRBJ2-1, the V gene TRBV12-5; 11 bases agree with TRBD2. The CDR3 runs 16 residues. Trimming cost V 0 bases and J 5 bases; bases outside gene matches: 3. CDR1 is LGHNT, CDR2 FRNRAP, per germline. CDR3: CASGLVGTSGHNEQFF. CDR3 sequence (DNA): TGTGCTAGTGGTTTGGTCGGGACTAGCGGACACAATGAGCAGTTCTTC.

This chain uses TRBV7-6 with TRBJ2-7; D remains unclear. This CDR3 has 15 amino acids. Germline assignment: CDR1 SGHVS and CDR2 FNYEAQ. V lost 2 bases, J lost 0 bases, and 11 bases lay in between. The CDR3 is CASSLYAVSSYEQYF. CDR3 DNA sequence: TGTGCCAGCAGCTTATACGCAGTCAGCTCCTACGAGCAGTACTTC.

The rearrangement joins TRBV7-9 to TRBJ1-1; 7 bases are a match to TRBD1. Losses at the gene ends were 1 base for V and 4 bases for J; bases not matched to a gene: 6. Germline CDR1 reads SEHNR; CDR2 reads FQNEAQ (reference sequence). The CDR3 is 15 residues long. The CDR3 sequence: CASSLGGRGVTEAFF. For the CDR3, the DNA is TGTGCCAGCAGCTTAGGCGGCAGGGGGGTCACTGAAGCTTTCTTT.

This chain connects TRBV11-2 to TRBJ2-3, with D perhaps TRBD2 (5 bases). The CDR3 is made up of 16 amino acids. The germline V and J ends were trimmed by 3 bases and 3 bases, with 16 bases remaining between them. In germline, CDR1 is SGHAT, CDR2 FQNNGV. In DNA form, the CDR3 reads TGTGCCAGCAGCTTCCTAGCTCGGGCGACAACAGATACGCAGTATTTT. This sequence encodes CASSFLARATTDTQYF.

CDR3 sequence: CASSPDSHQLPNTEAFF. The CDR3 nucleotides are TGTGCCAGCAGCCCGGACAGCCATCAGCTGCCGAACACTGAAGCTTTCTTT. This rearrangement joins TRBV11-2 to TRBJ1-1; possible D gene TRBD1, 6 bases. The germline V and J ends were trimmed by 5 bases and 1 base, with 20 bases remaining between them. There are 17 residues in the CDR3. CDR1 SGHAT and CDR2 FQNNGV come from the germline V gene.

Details on this clone: Sequence at one end of the junction differs from germline and may be a read error. This chain uses TRBV5-1 with TRBJ2-5, with D unresolved. Germline CDR1 SGHRS, CDR2 YFSETQ. This CDR3 is built from 12 residues. Written as DNA, the CDR3 is TGCGCCAGCAGCTTGAACCAAGAGGCCCAGTACTTC. Amino acids: CASSLNQEAQYF.

V and J are TRBV19 and TRBJ2-2, with 7 bases matching TRBD2. V shed 6 bases and J 6 bases; nucleotides not matched to a gene: 10. The germline V gene encodes CDR1 LNHDA and CDR2 SQIVND (reference sequence). This CDR3 is built from 15 residues. CDR3: CASRNPGLVPGELFF. For the CDR3, the DNA is TGTGCCAGTAGGAACCCAGGACTAGTCCCCGGGGAGCTGTTTTTT.

The chain combines TRBV9 with TRBJ1-4; D is undetermined. V shed 0 bases and J shed 5 bases, with 14 bases lying between them. The germline gives CDR1 SGDLS, CDR2 YYNGEE. The CDR3 covers 16 residues. CDR3 protein: CASSVEPFTGNEKLFF. CDR3 sequence (DNA): TGTGCCAGCAGCGTAGAGCCCTTTACGGGGAATGAAAAACTGTTTTTT. The full variable domain, completed using reference TRBV9 and TRBJ1-4, is DSGVTQTPKHLITATGQRVTLRCSPRSGDLSVYWYQQSLDQGLQFLIQYYNGEERAKGNILERFSAQQFPDLHSELNLSSLELGDSALYFCASSVEPFTGNEKLFFGSGTQLSVL.